Each of the 15 T cell receptor beta chains below was sequenced from the same sample in a study of blood T cell repertoires in COVID-19. Repertoires were generated with immunoSEQ multiplex PCR, while TCRdb's copy carries only in-frame clones and drops some. This sample has roughly 300,000 clones, with 80% to 95% found just once. Input material: peripheral blood. The receptors derive from a woman younger than 45 with COVID-19, enrolled during active disease.

The chain links TRBV18 to TRBJ1-2, with D possibly matching TRBD1 (6 bases). The V gene's germline CDR1 is KGHSH and CDR2 LQKENI. The CDR3 extends over 14 amino acids. V was shortened by 3 bases and J by 3 bases, with 11 bases between the two germline ends. CDR3: CASSPAGADYGYTF. CDR3 DNA: TGTGCCAGCTCACCGGCGGGGGCCGACTATGGCTACACCTTC.

The CDR3 is CASSLGDLANYGYTF. In DNA, the CDR3 is TGTGCCAGCTCACTGGGAGACCTTGCGAACTATGGCTACACCTTC. The chain joins TRBV18 to TRBJ1-2; no clear D gene. The CDR3 contains 15 residues. CDR1 and CDR2 from the germline V gene are KGHSH and LQKENI. V shed 4 bases and J shed 2 bases, with 14 bases lying between them.

V usage is TRBV5-1 and J usage is TRBJ2-5, with D perhaps matching TRBD1 (6 bases). Germline-derived CDR1 and CDR2 are SGHRS and YFSETQ. The V end lost 0 bases, the J end lost 7 bases, and 10 bases lay between the germline ends. This CDR3 has 13 residues. CDR3 bases: TGCGCCAGCAGCTTGGGGGGGCTAGGGACCCAGTACTTC. Amino acid sequence: CASSLGGLGTQYF.

V and J are TRBV24-1 and TRBJ2-1; 9 nucleotides match TRBD2. CDR1 and CDR2 from the germline V gene are KGHDR and SFDVKD. CDR3 size: 17 residues. With 4 bases clipped from V and 9 bases from J, the junction kept 15 bases outside the gene matches. The CDR3 region has the DNA TGTGCCACCAGTGAGTCGACATGGACTAGCGAGAAGAGTGAGCAGTTCTTC. This encodes CATSESTWTSEKSEQFF.

The chain has TRBV29-1 and TRBJ1-1; D uncertain. CDR1 is SQVTM and CDR2 is ANQGSEA in the germline V gene. The V end was cut by 1 base, the J end by 2 bases, with 8 bases between. This CDR3 has 13 residues. For the CDR3, the DNA is TGCAGCGTTGAAGGTAGAGTTAACACTGAAGCTTTCTTT. This sequence encodes CSVEGRVNTEAFF.

This chain joins TRBV3-1 (or the pseudogene TRBV3-2) and TRBJ1-5; D is uncertain. Germline V gene sequence: CDR1 LGHDT, CDR2 YNNKEL (reference sequence). The CDR3 spans 15 residues. The V gene lost 0 bases and the J gene lost 1 base, with 7 bases spanning the gap. This CDR3 is CASSQERGSNQPQHF. The CDR3 DNA is TGTGCCAGCAGCCAAGAGAGAGGGAGCAATCAGCCCCAGCATTTT.

The chain joins TRBV28 to TRBJ1-5; D uncertain. This CDR3 is built from 12 residues. The V gene's germline CDR1 is MDHEN and CDR2 SYDVKM. V gave up 4 bases and J gave up 9 bases, with 10 bases separating them. The CDR3 region has the DNA TGTGCCAGCAGTTCGTCCCCCGGGCCCCAGCATTTT. Translated: CASSSSPGPQHF.

This sequence joins TRBV9 and TRBJ2-1; 7 bases are shared with TRBD2. Trimming removed 0 bases from V and 7 bases from J; junction bases left unmatched: 7. The CDR3 is 15 residues long. Per germline, CDR1 SGDLS and CDR2 YYNGEE. CDR3 protein: CASSVGGRATNEQFF. In DNA form, the CDR3 reads TGTGCCAGCAGCGTAGGGGGGAGGGCTACAAATGAGCAGTTCTTC.

The chain links TRBV7-9 to TRBJ2-3; possible D gene TRBD2, 5 bases. The CDR3 contains 14 residues. The V and J ends lost 2 bases and 0 bases respectively, with 6 bases between them. Germline V gene lookup returns CDR1 SEHNR and CDR2 FQNEAQ (reference sequence). CDR3 protein: CASSLRGSTDTQYF. CDR3 nucleotide sequence: TGTGCCAGCAGCTTACGGGGAAGCACAGATACGCAGTATTTT.

The sample holds one count of this clone. The chain employs TRBV30 and TRBJ1-5; 7 nucleotides agree with TRBD1. With V trimmed by 0 bases and J by 0 bases, 5 bases remained unmatched. Germline V gene sequence: CDR1 GTSNPN, CDR2 SVGIG (reference sequence). There are 16 residues in the CDR3. CDR3 protein: CAWSVGTDYSNQPQHF. The CDR3 DNA sequence: TGTGCCTGGAGTGTTGGGACAGATTATAGCAATCAGCCCCAGCATTTT.

This clone was seen just once. The rearrangement joins TRBV4-1 to TRBJ1-3; 9 bases agree with TRBD1. The CDR3 spans 15 residues. J gave up 2 bases and V 2 bases, and 1 base lay outside the gene matches. Germline lookup yields CDR1 MGHRA and CDR2 YSYEKL. The CDR3 DNA is TGCGCCAGCAGCCAAAGGACAGGGGCTGGAAACACCATATATTTT. Translated, it gives CASSQRTGAGNTIYF.

The chain employs TRBV6-5 and TRBJ1-1, with D possibly matching TRBD1 (5 bases). Germline V gene sequence: CDR1 MNHEY, CDR2 SVGAGI. The CDR3 sequence is 15 residues long. V was clipped by 2 bases and J by 3 bases, with 13 bases between them. The CDR3 here is CASSYGTRGDTEAFF. The CDR3 bases are TGTGCCAGCAGTTACGGGACTCGGGGGGACACTGAAGCTTTCTTT.

This rearrangement joins TRBV4-1 to TRBJ2-7; weak D call: TRBD1 (5 bases). There are 14 residues in the CDR3. V was pared by 3 bases and J by 2 bases, with 11 bases between. Per germline, CDR1 MGHRA and CDR2 YSYEKL. The CDR3, as DNA: TGCGCCAGCAGCCAGGTTGGACAAGCCTACGAGCAGTACTTC. Protein sequence: CASSQVGQAYEQYF.

The V call is TRBV5-3, the J call TRBJ1-1; D is uncertain. TRBV5-3 belongs to the ORF category, with a function that is uncertain. V was pared by 1 base and J by 8 bases, with 12 bases between. The CDR3 has 13 residues. The chain's CDR3 is CARSLFNSLEAFF. CDR3 DNA sequence: TGTGCCAGAAGCTTGTTCAATTCACTCGAAGCTTTCTTT.

The V gene is TRBV7-9, the J gene TRBJ1-4; TRBD1 might be the D (5 bases). The V gene's germline CDR1 is SEHNR and CDR2 FQNEAQ (reference sequence). Trimming left V 6 bases short and J 3 bases short, with 11 bases between. This CDR3 is 14 amino acids long. The DNA for the CDR3 is TGTGCCAGCAGGGGGGGACGGCCTAATGAAAAACTGTTTTTT. Its protein is CASRGGRPNEKLFF.